This T cell receptor beta chain derives from a study of shared clonotypes between healthy human individuals. CDR3 length: 15 amino acids. Germline CDR1 and CDR2: SEHNR and FQNEAQ (reference sequence). V trimming: 3 bases; J trimming: 2 bases; junction bases outside the gene matches: 4. Only in-frame clones appear in the TCRdb table, and some are missing; sequencing was by immunoSEQ multiplex PCR. Counted here are about 1.5 million clones, 95% to 99% occurring once; the ten biggest clones make up about 0.45%. Source material: naive CD4+ T cells sorted from blood. Subset reported: CD45RA+ positively selected. The chain carries TRBV7-9 and TRBJ1-5; TRBD1 agrees at 7 bases. This receptor was taken from a young man in good health. In DNA, the CDR3 is TGTGCCAGCAGCTTCACAGGGGCTGGCAATCAGCCCCAGCATTTT. Protein: CASSFTGAGNQPQHF.